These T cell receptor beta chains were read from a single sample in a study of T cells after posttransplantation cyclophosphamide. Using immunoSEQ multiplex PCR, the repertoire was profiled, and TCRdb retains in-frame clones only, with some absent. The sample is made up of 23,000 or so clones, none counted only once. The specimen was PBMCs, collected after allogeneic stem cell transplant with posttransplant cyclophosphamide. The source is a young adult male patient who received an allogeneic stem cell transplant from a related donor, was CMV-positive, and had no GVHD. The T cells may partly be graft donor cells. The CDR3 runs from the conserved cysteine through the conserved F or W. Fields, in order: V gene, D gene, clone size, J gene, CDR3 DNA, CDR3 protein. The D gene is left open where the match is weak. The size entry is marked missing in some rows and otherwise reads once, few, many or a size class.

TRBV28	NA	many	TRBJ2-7	TGTGCCAGCAGTTTGGCCAACCACTACGAGCAGTACTTC	CASSLANHYEQYF
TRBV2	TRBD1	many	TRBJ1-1	TGTGCCAGCAGTGATCGGGGGACAGGGATTCTGCGCACTGAAGCTTTCTTT	CASSDRGTGILRTEAFF
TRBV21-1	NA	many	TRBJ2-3	TGTGCCAGCAGCAAGTGGGAGTGCGGCACAGATACGCAGTATTTT	CASSKWECGTDTQYF
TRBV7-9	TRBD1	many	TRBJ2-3	TGTGCCAGCAGCTTGGATGGGACAGGGGGCCTAGATACGCAGTATTTT	CASSLDGTGGLDTQYF
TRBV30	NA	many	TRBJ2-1	TGTGCCTGGAGCCGGAGTAGCGCCTACAATGAGCAGTTCTTC	CAWSRSSAYNEQFF
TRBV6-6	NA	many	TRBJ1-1	TGTGCCAGCACTTTCCCACCCCCCGATAGAGGCACTGAAGCTTTCTTT	CASTFPPPDRGTEAFF
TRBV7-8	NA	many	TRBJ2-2	TGTGCCAGCAGCTTAGCAACCGGGACAAGGAACACCGGGGAGCTGTTTTTT	CASSLATGTRNTGELFF
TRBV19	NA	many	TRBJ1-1	TGTGCCAGTAGCCACATTCAGGGATTTAATTTCTTT	CASSHIQGFNFF
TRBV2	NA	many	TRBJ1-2	TGTGCGAGAGATCGGGATTATGGCTACACCTTC	CARDRDYGYTF
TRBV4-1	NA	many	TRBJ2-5	TGCGCCAGCAGCCAATTTACAGAAGAGACCCAGTACTTC	CASSQFTEETQYF
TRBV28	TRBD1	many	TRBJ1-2	TGTGCCAGCAGTTCTACAGGGGTGGACTATGGCTACACCTTC	CASSSTGVDYGYTF
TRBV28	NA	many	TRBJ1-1	TGTGCCAGCAGTTTACCTGACAGCATGAACACTGAAGCTTTCTTT	CASSLPDSMNTEAFF
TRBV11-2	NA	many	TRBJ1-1	TGTGCCAGCAGCCAAGGAGGGGTGGGGAGGACTTTCTTT	CASSQGGVGRTFF
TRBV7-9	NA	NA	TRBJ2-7	TGTGCCAGCAGCCGAACCCAGGGTTTCCGCGACGAGCAGTACTTC	CASSRTQGFRDEQYF
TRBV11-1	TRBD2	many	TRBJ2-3	TGTGCCAGCAGCAAGGGCGCTAGCGGGGGGGCCCCGGATACGCAGTATTTT	CASSKGASGGAPDTQYF
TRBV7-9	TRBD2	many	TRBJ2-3	TGTGCCAGCAGCCCAGCGGGGGGGCCAGGAGATACGCAGTATTTT	CASSPAGGPGDTQYF
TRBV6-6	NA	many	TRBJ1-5	TGTGCCAGCAGTTACGGGGCTGGGAATCAGCCCCAGCATTTT	CASSYGAGNQPQHF
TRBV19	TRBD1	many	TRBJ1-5	TGTGCCAGTAGTACCAGGACAGGGACTCATCAGCCCCAGCATTTT	CASSTRTGTHQPQHF
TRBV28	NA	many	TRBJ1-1	TGTGGAGTCTGGAGGGACACTGAAGCTTTCTTT	CGVWRDTEAFF
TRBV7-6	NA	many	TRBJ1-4	TGTGCCAGCAGCCCCTCGGCGGGGGGGGCAACTAATGAAAAACTGTTTTTT	CASSPSAGGATNEKLFF
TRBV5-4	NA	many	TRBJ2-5	TGTGCCAGCAGCTTGGGACGGGACCAAGAGACCCAGTACTTC	CASSLGRDQETQYF
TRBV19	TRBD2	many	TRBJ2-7	TGTGCCAGTAGTTTGAGGACTAGCGGGGTGTACGAGCAGTACTTC	CASSLRTSGVYEQYF
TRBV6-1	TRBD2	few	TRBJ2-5	TGTGCCAGCAGTGAAGGAACTAGCGGGGGCGTCCAAGAGACCCAGTACTTC	CASSEGTSGGVQETQYF
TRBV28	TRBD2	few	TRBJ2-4	TGTGCCAGCAGTTTCCCGGCTAGCGGGTACCTAGCCAAAAACATTCAGTACTTC	CASSFPASGYLAKNIQYF
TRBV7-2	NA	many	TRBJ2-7	TGTGCCAGCAGCTTAACCAGGACTCGAAACTACGAGCAGTACTTC	CASSLTRTRNYEQYF
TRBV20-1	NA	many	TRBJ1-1	TGCAGTGCTAAAGTGACAAGGGCTTTCTTT	CSAKVTRAFF
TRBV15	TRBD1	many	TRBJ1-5	TGTGCCACCAGCAGTGACCGGCAGGGGGCATATCAGCCCCAGCATTTT	CATSSDRQGAYQPQHF
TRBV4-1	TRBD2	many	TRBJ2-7	TGCGCCAGCAGCCAAGAGGGCCTAGCGGGAGAGCTCGTCCCCTACGAGCAGTACTTC	CASSQEGLAGELVPYEQYF
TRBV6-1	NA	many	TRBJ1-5	TGTGCCAGCAGTGAACACATTGCTAGCAATCAGCCCCAGCATTTT	CASSEHIASNQPQHF
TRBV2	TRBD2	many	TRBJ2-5	TGTGCCAGCAAAAGCGGGACGCAAGAGACCCAGTACTTC	CASKSGTQETQYF
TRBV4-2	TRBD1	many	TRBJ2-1	TGTGCCAGCAGCCTTCTGGGGGGGACAGGGTACAATGAGCAGTTCTTC	CASSLLGGTGYNEQFF
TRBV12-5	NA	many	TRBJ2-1	TGTGCTAGTGGTTTGGTAGGTTGGTCAGGGGAACGGAGTGAGCAGTTCTTC	CASGLVGWSGERSEQFF
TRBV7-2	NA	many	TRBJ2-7	TGTGCCAGCAGCTTACGTTTTTACGGGAACTACGAGCAGTACTTC	CASSLRFYGNYEQYF
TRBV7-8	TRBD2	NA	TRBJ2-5	TGTGCCAGCACCACGCCTTGGGCCAAGCTGGAGCAGACTAGCGGGAATCAAGAGACCCAGTACTTC	CASTTPWAKLEQTSGNQETQYF
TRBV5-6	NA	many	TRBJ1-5	TGTGCCAGCAGCTCCCTACACAGGGGCAATCAGCCCCAGCATTTT	CASSSLHRGNQPQHF
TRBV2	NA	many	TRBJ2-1	TGTGCCAACTCGGGAGACGCCTATGGGGAGCAGTTCTTC	CANSGDAYGEQFF
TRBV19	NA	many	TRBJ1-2	TGTGCCAGTAGACCCAACAGACCCCCTAACTATGGCTACACCTTC	CASRPNRPPNYGYTF
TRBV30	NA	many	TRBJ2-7	TGTGCCTGGAGTGTACGTACGGCAGGGTACTTGAGGGAGCAGTACTTC	CAWSVRTAGYLREQYF
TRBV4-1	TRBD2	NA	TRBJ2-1	TGCGCCAGCAGCCAAGAGGGCGGGGGGGCCTACAATGAGCAGTTCTTC	CASSQEGGGAYNEQFF
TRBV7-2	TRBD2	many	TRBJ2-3	TGTGCCAGCAGCCAGCTCTGGACTAGCGGCGGAGATACGCAGTATTTT	CASSQLWTSGGDTQYF
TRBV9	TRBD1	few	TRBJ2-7	TGTGCCAGCAGCCTAGGGACAGGAACCTACGAGCAGTACTTC	CASSLGTGTYEQYF
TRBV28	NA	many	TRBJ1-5	TGTGCCAGCAGTTTGAGAGGACAGCTCAACAATCAGCCCCAGCATTTT	CASSLRGQLNNQPQHF